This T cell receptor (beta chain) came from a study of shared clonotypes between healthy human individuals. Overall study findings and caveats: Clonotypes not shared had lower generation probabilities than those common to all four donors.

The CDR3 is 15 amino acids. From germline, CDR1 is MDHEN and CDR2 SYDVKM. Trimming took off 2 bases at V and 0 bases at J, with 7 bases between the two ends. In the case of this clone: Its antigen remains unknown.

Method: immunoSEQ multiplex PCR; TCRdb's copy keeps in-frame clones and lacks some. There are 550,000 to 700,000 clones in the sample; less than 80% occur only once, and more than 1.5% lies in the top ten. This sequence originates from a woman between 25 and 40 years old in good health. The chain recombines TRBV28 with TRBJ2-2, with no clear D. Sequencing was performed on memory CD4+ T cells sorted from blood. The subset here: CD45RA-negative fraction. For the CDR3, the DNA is TGTGCCAGCAGTTTAGACACTACGAACACCGGGGAGCTGTTTTTT. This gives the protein CASSLDTTNTGELFF.